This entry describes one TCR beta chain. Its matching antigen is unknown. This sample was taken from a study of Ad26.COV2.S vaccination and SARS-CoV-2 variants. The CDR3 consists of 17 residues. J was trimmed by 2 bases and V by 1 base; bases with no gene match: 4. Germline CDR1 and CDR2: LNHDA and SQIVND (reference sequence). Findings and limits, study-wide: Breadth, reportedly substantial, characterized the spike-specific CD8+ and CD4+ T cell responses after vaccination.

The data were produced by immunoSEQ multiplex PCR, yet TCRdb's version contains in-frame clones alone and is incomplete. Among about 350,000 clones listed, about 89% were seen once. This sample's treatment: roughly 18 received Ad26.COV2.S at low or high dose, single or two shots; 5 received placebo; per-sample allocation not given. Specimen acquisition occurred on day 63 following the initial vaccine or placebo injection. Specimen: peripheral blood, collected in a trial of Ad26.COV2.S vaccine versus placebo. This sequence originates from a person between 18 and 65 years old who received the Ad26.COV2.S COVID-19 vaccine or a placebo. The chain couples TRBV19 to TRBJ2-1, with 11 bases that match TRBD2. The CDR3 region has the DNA TGTGCCAGTAGTATAGCCCTAGCGGGAGGACCCTACAATGAGCAGTTCTTC. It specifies CASSIALAGGPYNEQFF.